Listed below are T cell receptor beta chains from one sample, sequenced in a study of T cell responses to AZD1222 COVID-19 vaccine. Repertoires were generated with immunoSEQ multiplex PCR, while TCRdb's copy carries only in-frame clones and drops some. The table has about 95,000 clones, about 89% seen once. The sequenced sample was peripheral blood, obtained on day 0 of AZD1222 vaccination. These receptors were obtained from an adult in good health. CDR3s include the opening cysteine and the closing phenylalanine or tryptophan. The D gene is left open where the match is weak. A row's size may be missing; if present it is once, few, many or a size class.

cdr3_nt,cdr3_aa,v_call,clone_size,d_call,j_call
TGTGCCAGCAGTGACACTAGCAGCACAGATACGCAGTATTTT,CASSDTSSTDTQYF,TRBV6-4,few,-,TRBJ2-3
TGTGCCAGTAGTATCGGACGGGACCTTACAAATCAGCCCCAGCATTTT,CASSIGRDLTNQPQHF,TRBV19,-,-,TRBJ1-5
TGTGCCAGCGGTACAGGGAGCACTGAAGCTTTCTTT,CASGTGSTEAFF,TRBV27,-,-,TRBJ1-1
TGTGCCAGCTCACCAGACAGGGAAAATTACTATGGCTACACCTTC,CASSPDRENYYGYTF,TRBV18,-,TRBD1,TRBJ1-2
TGTGCCAGCAGCTTGGGACAGTACAATCAGCCCCAGCATTTT,CASSLGQYNQPQHF,TRBV7-8,-,TRBD1,TRBJ1-5
TGTGCCAGCAACCCGGGGAGGGGACAGGGTCAGCCCCAGCATTTT,CASNPGRGQGQPQHF,TRBV6-5,-,TRBD1,TRBJ1-5
TGTGCCAGCAGTTACCGGGACTCTTTCACAGATACGCAGTATTTT,CASSYRDSFTDTQYF,TRBV6-2/TRBV6-3,-,-,TRBJ2-3
TGTGCCAGCTCACTGACGGCAGCGGGGGGGCCCGAGACCCAGTACTTC,CASSLTAAGGPETQYF,TRBV18,-,TRBD2,TRBJ2-5
TGTGCCAGTAGTATAGCCGGCGGGGGGCCCGGCTCCTACAATGAGCAGTTCTTC,CASSIAGGGPGSYNEQFF,TRBV19,-,TRBD2,TRBJ2-1
TGTGCCAGCAGCTTAGACAGACTAGATGGCTACACCTTC,CASSLDRLDGYTF,TRBV7-2,-,-,TRBJ1-2
TGTGCCAGTAATGAGCGGGGGGTCACAGATACGCAGTATTTT,CASNERGVTDTQYF,TRBV19,-,TRBD2,TRBJ2-3
TGTGCCAGCAGTCAAACCGGGACGGCCCTTAATGAAAAACTGTTTTTT,CASSQTGTALNEKLFF,TRBV27,-,-,TRBJ1-4
TGCGCCAGCAGCCATGAGGGACTCCCAATCTCCTACAATGAGCAGTTCTTC,CASSHEGLPISYNEQFF,TRBV4-1,-,-,TRBJ2-1
TGTGCCAGCACCCCACAGGGCCATCAGCCCCAGCATTTT,CASTPQGHQPQHF,TRBV6-5,medium-sized,-,TRBJ1-5
TGCGCCAGCAGTGAGTCGACGTGGGACAGGGGGCGCTACGAGCAGTACTTC,CASSESTWDRGRYEQYF,TRBV10-2,-,TRBD1,TRBJ2-7
TGTGCCAGCAGCCTACCGGGACAGACCTACGAGCAGTACTTC,CASSLPGQTYEQYF,TRBV5-4,few,TRBD1,TRBJ2-7
TGTGCCAGCAGCTCAGCGAGGCCCTACGAGCAGTACTTC,CASSSARPYEQYF,TRBV7-8,-,-,TRBJ2-7
TGTGCCATCAGTGAAGGGACCGATTATGGCTACACCTTC,CAISEGTDYGYTF,TRBV10-3,-,-,TRBJ1-2
TGTGCCATCAGTGAGATGGGCACTGAAGCTTTCTTT,CAISEMGTEAFF,TRBV10-3,-,-,TRBJ1-1
TGTGCCAGCTCACCGGGGGGACTGAGGGAGTTAAACTATGGCTACACCTTC,CASSPGGLRELNYGYTF,TRBV18,-,-,TRBJ1-2
TGTGCCAGCAGCTTAGTTGTAGGGCTGAACACTGAAGCTTTCTTT,CASSLVVGLNTEAFF,TRBV7-2,-,-,TRBJ1-1
TGTGCCAGTTCGGGACAGCCGAGCTCCTACAATGAGCAGTTCTTC,CASSGQPSSYNEQFF,TRBV19,-,TRBD1,TRBJ2-1
TGTGCCAGCAGCTTGTGGACACCCACCGGAGATACGCAGTATTTT,CASSLWTPTGDTQYF,TRBV5-4,-,-,TRBJ2-3
TGTGCCAGCAGTGTTTCCGGGGGGTCTCACGAGCAGTACTTC,CASSVSGGSHEQYF,TRBV25-1,few,TRBD2,TRBJ2-7
TGTGCCAGTAGTCCGAGCCGGGAGCCCTACGAGCAGTACTTC,CASSPSREPYEQYF,TRBV19,-,-,TRBJ2-7
TGCGCCAGCAGCCAAGATCGGCAGGGAGAAGAGACCCAGTACTTC,CASSQDRQGEETQYF,TRBV4-1,once,-,TRBJ2-5
TGTGCCAGCAGCTTATATCCTACTGGCTACAGTATGAACACTGAAGCTTTCTTT,CASSLYPTGYSMNTEAFF,TRBV7-2,-,-,TRBJ1-1
TGTGCCAGCAGCCAAGGAGAGGACTACGAGCAGTACTTC,CASSQGEDYEQYF,TRBV3-1/TRBV3-2,few,-,TRBJ2-7
TGTGCCAGTCTAACGATCAGGGGAGAGGTTAATTCACCCCTCCACTTT,CASLTIRGEVNSPLHF,TRBV28,few,-,TRBJ1-6
TGTGCCAGCAGCGTTACAGGGGTCGATGAGCAGTTCTTC,CASSVTGVDEQFF,TRBV9,-,TRBD1,TRBJ2-1
TGTGCCAGCTCCCGCGGACTAGCGGGGACCAGCCAAGAGACCCAGTACTTC,CASSRGLAGTSQETQYF,TRBV18,-,TRBD2,TRBJ2-5
TGCGCCAGCAGCCTCCTGCTTACAGCGTCCTACGAGCAGTACTTC,CASSLLLTASYEQYF,TRBV4-1,-,-,TRBJ2-7
TGTGCCAGCAAGGGGGTGAACACTGAAGCTTTCTTT,CASKGVNTEAFF,TRBV7-9,-,-,TRBJ1-1
TGTGCCTGGAGTGTAGACCGAGTCCCCTACAATGAGCAGTTCTTC,CAWSVDRVPYNEQFF,TRBV30,-,-,TRBJ2-1
TGTGCCTGGAGTAATCTTGCCCCCGCGCGGGGGCCCACAGATACGCAGTATTTT,CAWSNLAPARGPTDTQYF,TRBV30,-,-,TRBJ2-3
TGCGCCAGCAACAAAGGGGTGGATGGCTACACCTTC,CASNKGVDGYTF,TRBV10-2,-,-,TRBJ1-2
TGTGCCAGCAGTGGGGTCCGTGGCTACACCTTC,CASSGVRGYTF,TRBV11-2,-,-,TRBJ1-2
TGTGCCAGCAGTTACTCGATAGTAGGGATTAATGAAAAACTGTTTTTT,CASSYSIVGINEKLFF,TRBV6-5,once,-,TRBJ1-4
TGTGCCAGCAGCCAACTGAGAGGGGGAAGCCACGAGCAGTACTTC,CASSQLRGGSHEQYF,TRBV5-5,few,-,TRBJ2-7
TGTGCCAGTAGTACGTCTACTAGCACAGATACGCAGTATTTT,CASSTSTSTDTQYF,TRBV19,-,-,TRBJ2-3
TGTGCCAGCAGCGCGGGGGCTAGCGGGGGAAGCACAGATACGCAGTATTTT,CASSAGASGGSTDTQYF,TRBV9,-,TRBD2,TRBJ2-3
TGTGCCAGCAGTGAAAGTGTAGGGGCAGATACGCAGTATTTT,CASSESVGADTQYF,TRBV6-4,-,-,TRBJ2-3
TGCGCCAGCAGCCAAGACGGGGGCCCTGGAAACACCATATATTTT,CASSQDGGPGNTIYF,TRBV4-3,-,-,TRBJ1-3
TGTGCCAGCAGCTTTGCAGGAGGCACTGAAGCTTTCTTT,CASSFAGGTEAFF,TRBV11-3,once,-,TRBJ1-1
TGTGCCAGCAGTTTATTTCATGAGGTGGAGCAGTACTTC,CASSLFHEVEQYF,TRBV12-3/TRBV12-4,-,-,TRBJ2-7
TGTGCCAGCAGTGACCGGGACAGAGGCGGAAAACTGTTTTTT,CASSDRDRGGKLFF,TRBV2,-,TRBD1,TRBJ1-4
TGTGCCAGCAGCTTGTCCTGGGGGACATACAATGAGCAGTTCTTC,CASSLSWGTYNEQFF,TRBV7-3,once,-,TRBJ2-1
TGTGCCAGCAGTCCTTATCCGGGCCGCGAAGCTTTCTTT,CASSPYPGREAFF,TRBV28,-,-,TRBJ1-1
TGCGCCAGCAGCCAAGTCATTACCTTAGGGGGCACTGAAGCTTTCTTT,CASSQVITLGGTEAFF,TRBV4-3,-,-,TRBJ1-1
TGTGCCAGCAACATTGCCGACACCATATATTTT,CASNIADTIYF,TRBV2,-,-,TRBJ1-3
TGTGCCAGCAGCTGGGGGCAGGTCAATCAGCCCCAGCATTTT,CASSWGQVNQPQHF,TRBV7-2,-,-,TRBJ1-5
TGTGCCAGCAGTTACCAGGGACTAAACAACGAGCAGTACTTC,CASSYQGLNNEQYF,TRBV6-5,-,TRBD2,TRBJ2-7
TGTGCCAGCAGCTTAAGTGGCAACACAGATACGCAGTATTTT,CASSLSGNTDTQYF,TRBV7-3,few,-,TRBJ2-3
TGTGCCAGCAGCTTAGGGCGGAATGAAGCTTTCTTT,CASSLGRNEAFF,TRBV7-8,-,-,TRBJ1-1
TGTGCCAGCTCACCGGGGGAAGGCGCCTATGGCTACACCTTC,CASSPGEGAYGYTF,TRBV18,-,-,TRBJ1-2
TGTGCCAGCAGCCACACCGTGCGGGTCTCTGGGGCCAACGTCCTGACTTTC,CASSHTVRVSGANVLTF,TRBV11-2,-,-,TRBJ2-6